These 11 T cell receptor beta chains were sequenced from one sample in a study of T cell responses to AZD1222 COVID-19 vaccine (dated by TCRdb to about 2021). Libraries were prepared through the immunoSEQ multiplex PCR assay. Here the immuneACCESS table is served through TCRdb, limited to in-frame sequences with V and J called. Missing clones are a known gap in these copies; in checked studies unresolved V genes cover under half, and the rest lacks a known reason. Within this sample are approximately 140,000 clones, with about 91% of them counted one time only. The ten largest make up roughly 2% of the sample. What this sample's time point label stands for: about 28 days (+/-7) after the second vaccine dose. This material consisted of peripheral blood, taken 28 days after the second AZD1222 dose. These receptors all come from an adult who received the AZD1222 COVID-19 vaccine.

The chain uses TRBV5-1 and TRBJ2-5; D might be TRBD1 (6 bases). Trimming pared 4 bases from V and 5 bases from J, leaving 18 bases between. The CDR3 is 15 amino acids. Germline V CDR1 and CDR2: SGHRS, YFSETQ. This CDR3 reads CASSLQGTLGETQYF. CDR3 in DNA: TGCGCCAGCAGCCTCCAGGGGACCCTGGGGGAGACCCAGTACTTC. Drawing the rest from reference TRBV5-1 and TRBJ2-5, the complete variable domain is KAGVTQTPRYLIKTRGQQVTLSCSPISGHRSVSWYQQTPGQGLQFLFEYFSETQRNKGNFPGRFSGRQFSNSRSEMNVSTLELGDSALYLCASSLQGTLGETQYFGPGTRLLVL.

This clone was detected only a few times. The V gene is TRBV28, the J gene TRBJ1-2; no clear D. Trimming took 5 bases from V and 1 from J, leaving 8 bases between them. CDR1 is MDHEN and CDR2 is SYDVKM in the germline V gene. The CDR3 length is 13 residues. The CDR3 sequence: CASSPLSNYGYTF. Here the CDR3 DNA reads TGTGCCAGCAGTCCCCTTAGTAACTATGGCTACACCTTC.

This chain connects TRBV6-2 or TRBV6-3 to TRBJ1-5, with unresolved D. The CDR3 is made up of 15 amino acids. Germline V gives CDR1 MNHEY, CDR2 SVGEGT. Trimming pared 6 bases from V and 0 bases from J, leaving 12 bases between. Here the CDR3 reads CASSLDSNSNQPQHF. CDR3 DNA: TGTGCCAGCAGCCTTGACTCAAATAGCAATCAGCCCCAGCATTTT.

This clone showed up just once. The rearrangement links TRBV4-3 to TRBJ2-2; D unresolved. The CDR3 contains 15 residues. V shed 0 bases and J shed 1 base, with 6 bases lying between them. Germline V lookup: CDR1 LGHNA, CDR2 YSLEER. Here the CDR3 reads CASSQERQNTGELFF. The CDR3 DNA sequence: TGCGCCAGCAGCCAAGAAAGACAGAACACCGGGGAGCTGTTTTTT.

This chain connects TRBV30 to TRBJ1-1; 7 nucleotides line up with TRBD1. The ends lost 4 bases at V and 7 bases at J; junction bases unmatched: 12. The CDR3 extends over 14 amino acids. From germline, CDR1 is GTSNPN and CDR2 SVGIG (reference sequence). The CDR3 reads CAWIRTDRRREAFF. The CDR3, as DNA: TGTGCCTGGATTAGAACGGACAGGCGGCGTGAAGCTTTCTTT.

In DNA form, the CDR3 reads TGTGCCAGCAGTTTTGGCGGAGATAATGAAAAACTGTTTTTT. This codes for CASSFGGDNEKLFF. V usage is TRBV27 and J usage is TRBJ1-4; no clear D. Germline V CDR1 and CDR2: MNHEY, SMNVEV (reference sequence). The CDR3 has 14 residues. Trimming cost V 3 bases and J 4 bases, with 9 bases left between them. Variable domain in full (rest from reference TRBV27 and TRBJ1-4): EAQVTQNPRYLITVTGKKLTVTCSQNMNHEYMSWYRQDPGLGLRQIYYSMNVEVTDKGDVPEGYKVSRKEKRNFPLILESPSPNQTSLYFCASSFGGDNEKLFFGSGTQLSVL.

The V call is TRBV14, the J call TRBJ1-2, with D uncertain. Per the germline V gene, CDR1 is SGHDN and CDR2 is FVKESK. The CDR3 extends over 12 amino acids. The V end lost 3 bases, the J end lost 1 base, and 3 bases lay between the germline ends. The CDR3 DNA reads TGTGCCAGCAGCCAGGGTAACTATGGCTACACCTTC. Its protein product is CASSQGNYGYTF.

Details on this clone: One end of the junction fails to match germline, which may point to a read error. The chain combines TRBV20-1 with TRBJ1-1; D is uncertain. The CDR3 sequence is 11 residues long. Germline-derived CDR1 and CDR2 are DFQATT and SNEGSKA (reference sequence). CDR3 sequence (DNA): TGCGGTGCAGCCCCGAACACTGAAGCTTTCTTT. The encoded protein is CGAAPNTEAFF.

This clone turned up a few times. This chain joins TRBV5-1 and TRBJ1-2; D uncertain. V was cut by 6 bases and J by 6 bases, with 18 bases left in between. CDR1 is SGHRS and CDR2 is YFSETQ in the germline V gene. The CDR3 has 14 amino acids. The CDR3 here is CASTHDLDGHGYTF. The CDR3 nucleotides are TGCGCCAGCACCCACGATTTGGACGGTCATGGCTACACCTTC.

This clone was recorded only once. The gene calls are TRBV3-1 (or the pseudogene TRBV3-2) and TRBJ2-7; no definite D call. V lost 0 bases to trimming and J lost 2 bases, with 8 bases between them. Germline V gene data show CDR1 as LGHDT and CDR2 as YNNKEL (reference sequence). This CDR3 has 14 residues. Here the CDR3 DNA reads TGTGCCAGCAGCCAAGAGGCCGGTCCCTACGAGCAGTACTTC. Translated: CASSQEAGPYEQYF.

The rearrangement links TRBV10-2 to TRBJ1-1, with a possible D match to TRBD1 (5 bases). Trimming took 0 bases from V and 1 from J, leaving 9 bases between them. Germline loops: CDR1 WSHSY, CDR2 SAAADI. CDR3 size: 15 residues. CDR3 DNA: TGCGCCAGCAGTGAGTCGACGGGGGAGAACACTGAAGCTTTCTTT. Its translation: CASSESTGENTEAFF.